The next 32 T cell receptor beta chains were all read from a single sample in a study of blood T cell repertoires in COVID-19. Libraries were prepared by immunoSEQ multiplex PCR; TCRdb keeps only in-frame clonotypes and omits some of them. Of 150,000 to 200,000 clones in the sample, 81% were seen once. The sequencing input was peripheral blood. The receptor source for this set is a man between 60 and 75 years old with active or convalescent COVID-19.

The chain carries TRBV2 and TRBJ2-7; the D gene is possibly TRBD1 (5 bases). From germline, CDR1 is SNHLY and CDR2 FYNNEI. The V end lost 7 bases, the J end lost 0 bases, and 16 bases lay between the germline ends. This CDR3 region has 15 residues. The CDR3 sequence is CASTLDTGSSYEQYF. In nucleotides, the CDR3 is TGTGCCAGCACACTGGACACCGGAAGCTCCTACGAGCAGTACTTC.

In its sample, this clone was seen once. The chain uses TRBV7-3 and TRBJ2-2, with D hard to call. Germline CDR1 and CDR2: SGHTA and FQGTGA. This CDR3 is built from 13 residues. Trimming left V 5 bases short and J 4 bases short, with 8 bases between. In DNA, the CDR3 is TGTGCCAGCAGCATGAGTATCACCGGGGAGCTGTTTTTT. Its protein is CASSMSITGELFF.

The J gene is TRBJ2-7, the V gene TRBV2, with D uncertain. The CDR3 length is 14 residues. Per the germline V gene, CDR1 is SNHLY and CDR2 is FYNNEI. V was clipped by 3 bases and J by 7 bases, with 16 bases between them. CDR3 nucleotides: TGTGCCAGCAGTGATGCTAGAGAATATTCAGAGCAGTACTTC. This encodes CASSDAREYSEQYF.

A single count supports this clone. The CDR3 nucleotides are TGTGCCAGCAGCGTGGCAGGGCCTAACGAGCAGTACTTC. This gives the protein CASSVAGPNEQYF. The chain carries TRBV7-9 and TRBJ2-7, with D perhaps TRBD1 (5 bases). This CDR3 contains 13 residues. Trimming shortened V by 5 bases and J by 5 bases, and 13 bases separated the two germline ends. CDR1 is SEHNR, CDR2 FQNEAQ, per germline (reference sequence).

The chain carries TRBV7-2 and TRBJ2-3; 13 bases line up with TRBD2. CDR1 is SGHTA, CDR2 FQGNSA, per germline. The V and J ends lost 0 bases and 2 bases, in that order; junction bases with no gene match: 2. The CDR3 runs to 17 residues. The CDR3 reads CASSLAGLAGDTDTQYF. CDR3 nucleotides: TGTGCCAGCAGCTTAGCAGGACTAGCGGGAGACACAGATACGCAGTATTTT.

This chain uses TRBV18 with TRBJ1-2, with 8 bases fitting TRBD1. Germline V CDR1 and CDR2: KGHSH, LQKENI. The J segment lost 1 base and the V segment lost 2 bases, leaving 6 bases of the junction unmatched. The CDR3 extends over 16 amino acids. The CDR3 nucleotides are TGTGCCAGCTCACCAACGCGAACAGGGGGTAACTATGGCTACACCTTC. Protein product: CASSPTRTGGNYGYTF. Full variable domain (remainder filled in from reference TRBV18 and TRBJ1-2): NAGVMQNPRHLVRRRGQEARLRCSPMKGHSHVYWYRQLPEEGLKFMVYLQKENIIDESGMPKERFSAEFPKEGPSILRIQQVVRGDSAAYFCASSPTRTGGNYGYTFGSGTRLTVV.

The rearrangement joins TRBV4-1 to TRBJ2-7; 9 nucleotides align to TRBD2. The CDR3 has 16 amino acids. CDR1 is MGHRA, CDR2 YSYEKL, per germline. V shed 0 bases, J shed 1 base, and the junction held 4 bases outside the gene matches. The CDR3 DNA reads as TGCGCCAGCAGCCAAGATGGTAGCGGGAGATCCTACGAGCAGTACTTC. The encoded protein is CASSQDGSGRSYEQYF.

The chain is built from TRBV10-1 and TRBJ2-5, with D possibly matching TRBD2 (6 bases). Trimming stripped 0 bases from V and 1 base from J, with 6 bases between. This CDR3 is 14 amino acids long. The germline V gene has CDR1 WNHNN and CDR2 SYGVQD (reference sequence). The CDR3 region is CASSESSGQETQYF. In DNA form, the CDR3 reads TGCGCCAGCAGTGAGTCTAGCGGCCAAGAGACCCAGTACTTC.

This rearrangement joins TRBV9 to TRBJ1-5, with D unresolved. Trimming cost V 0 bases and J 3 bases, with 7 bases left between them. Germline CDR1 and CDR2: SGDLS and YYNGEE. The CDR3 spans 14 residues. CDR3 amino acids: CASSVGHSNQPQHF. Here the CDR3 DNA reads TGTGCCAGCAGCGTAGGCCACTCCAATCAGCCCCAGCATTTT.

The CDR3 spells CASSIDLRQGRDEQFF. CDR3 DNA sequence: TGTGCCAGTAGTATAGATCTTCGGCAGGGGAGGGATGAGCAGTTCTTC. The chain uses TRBV19 and TRBJ2-1; maybe TRBD2 (7 bases). Germline CDR1 reads LNHDA; CDR2 reads SQIVND (reference sequence). With 0 bases removed from V and 8 bases from J, the gap between germline ends came to 17 bases. The CDR3 is 16 amino acids.

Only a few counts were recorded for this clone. This CDR3 reads CASSTPRRGGSEKLFF. CDR3 in DNA: TGTGCCAGTAGCACCCCGCGTAGGGGCGGTTCTGAAAAACTGTTTTTT. The J gene is TRBJ1-4, the V gene TRBV19, with D perhaps matching TRBD1 (5 bases). The CDR3 is 16 amino acids. Germline V lookup: CDR1 LNHDA, CDR2 SQIVND (reference sequence). V lost 6 bases, J lost 7 bases, and 21 bases lay in between.

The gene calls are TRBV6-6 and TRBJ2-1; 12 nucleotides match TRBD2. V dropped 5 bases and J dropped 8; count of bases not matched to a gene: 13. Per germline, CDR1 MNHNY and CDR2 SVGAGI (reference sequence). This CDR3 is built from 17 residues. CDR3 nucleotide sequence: TGTGCCAGCAGTCCCCCATACCTAGCGGGGGGGGTCGATGAGCAGTTCTTC. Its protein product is CASSPPYLAGGVDEQFF.

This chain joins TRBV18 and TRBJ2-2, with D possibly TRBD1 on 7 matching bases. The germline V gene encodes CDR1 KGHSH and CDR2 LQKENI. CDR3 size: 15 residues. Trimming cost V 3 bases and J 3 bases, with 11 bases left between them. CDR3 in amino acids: CASSPGGQHTGELFF. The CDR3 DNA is TGTGCCAGCTCACCGGGGGGACAGCACACCGGGGAGCTGTTTTTT. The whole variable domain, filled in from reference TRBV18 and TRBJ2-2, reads NAGVMQNPRHLVRRRGQEARLRCSPMKGHSHVYWYRQLPEEGLKFMVYLQKENIIDESGMPKERFSAEFPKEGPSILRIQQVVRGDSAAYFCASSPGGQHTGELFFGEGSRLTVL.

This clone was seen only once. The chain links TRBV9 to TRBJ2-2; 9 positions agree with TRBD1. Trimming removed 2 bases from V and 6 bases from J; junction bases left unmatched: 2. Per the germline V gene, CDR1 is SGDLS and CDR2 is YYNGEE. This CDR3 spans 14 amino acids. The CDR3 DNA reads TGTGCCAGCAGCGTCACAGGGGGCCCCGGGGAGCTGTTTTTT. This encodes CASSVTGGPGELFF.

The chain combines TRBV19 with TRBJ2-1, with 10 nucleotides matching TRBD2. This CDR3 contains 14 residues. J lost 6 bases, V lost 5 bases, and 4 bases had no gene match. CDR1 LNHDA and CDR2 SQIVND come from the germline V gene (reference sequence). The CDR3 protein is CASSPLAGPNEQFF. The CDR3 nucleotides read TGTGCCAGTAGTCCACTAGCGGGACCCAATGAGCAGTTCTTC.

CDR3 sequence reads: CASSYNQGQGHQYF. As DNA, the CDR3 is TGTGCCAGCAGTTACAACCAGGGACAGGGCCATCAGTACTTC. V and J are TRBV6-5 and TRBJ2-5; 9 nucleotides align to TRBD1. V dropped 2 bases and J dropped 11; count of bases not matched to a gene: 9. The CDR3 loop spans 14 amino acids. Looked up from germline, CDR1 is MNHEY and CDR2 is SVGAGI.

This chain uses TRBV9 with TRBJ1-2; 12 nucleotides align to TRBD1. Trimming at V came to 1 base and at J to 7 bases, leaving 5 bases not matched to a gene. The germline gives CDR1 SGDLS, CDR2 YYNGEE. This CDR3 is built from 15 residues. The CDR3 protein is CASSVWDRGPAGYTF. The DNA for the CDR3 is TGTGCCAGCAGCGTATGGGACAGGGGGCCTGCTGGCTACACCTTC. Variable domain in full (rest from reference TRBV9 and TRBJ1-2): DSGVTQTPKHLITATGQRVTLRCSPRSGDLSVYWYQQSLDQGLQFLIQYYNGEERAKGNILERFSAQQFPDLHSELNLSSLELGDSALYFCASSVWDRGPAGYTFGSGTRLTVV.

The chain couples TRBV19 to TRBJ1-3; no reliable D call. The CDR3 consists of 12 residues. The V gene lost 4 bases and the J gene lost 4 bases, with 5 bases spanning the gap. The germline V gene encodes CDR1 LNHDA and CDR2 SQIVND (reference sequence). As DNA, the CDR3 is TGTGCCAGTAGTACGCAGGGAAACACCATATATTTT. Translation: CASSTQGNTIYF.

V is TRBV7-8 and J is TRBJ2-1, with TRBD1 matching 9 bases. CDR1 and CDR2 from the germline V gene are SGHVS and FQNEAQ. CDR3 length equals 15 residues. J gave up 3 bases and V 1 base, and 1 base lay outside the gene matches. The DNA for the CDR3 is TGTGCCAGCAGCTTAGGACAGGGGGGCTACAATGAGCAGTTCTTC. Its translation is CASSLGQGGYNEQFF.

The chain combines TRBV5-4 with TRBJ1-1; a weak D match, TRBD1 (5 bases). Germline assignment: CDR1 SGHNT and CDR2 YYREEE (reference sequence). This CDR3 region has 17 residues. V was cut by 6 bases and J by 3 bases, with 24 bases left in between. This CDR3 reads CASNEIPPGKRDTEAFF. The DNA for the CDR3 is TGTGCCAGCAACGAAATTCCCCCAGGGAAAAGAGACACTGAAGCTTTCTTT.

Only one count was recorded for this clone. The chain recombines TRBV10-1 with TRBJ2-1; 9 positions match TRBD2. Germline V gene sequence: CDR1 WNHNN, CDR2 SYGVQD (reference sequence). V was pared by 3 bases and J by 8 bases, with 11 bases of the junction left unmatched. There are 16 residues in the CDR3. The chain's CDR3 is CASSEYSGLAGDEQFF. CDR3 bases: TGCGCCAGCAGTGAATATTCGGGACTAGCCGGCGATGAGCAGTTCTTC.

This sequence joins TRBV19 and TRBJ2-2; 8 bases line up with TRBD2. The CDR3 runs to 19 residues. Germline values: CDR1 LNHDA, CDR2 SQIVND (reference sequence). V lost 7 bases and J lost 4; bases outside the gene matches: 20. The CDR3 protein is CASKESGERGMAVTGELFF. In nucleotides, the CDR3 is TGTGCCAGTAAGGAATCAGGGGAGCGGGGGATGGCGGTCACCGGGGAGCTGTTTTTT. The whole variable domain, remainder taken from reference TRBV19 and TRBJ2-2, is DGGITQSPKYLFRKEGQNVTLSCEQNLNHDAMYWYRQDPGQGLRLIYYSQIVNDFQKGDIAEGYSVSREKKESFPLTVTSAQKNPTAFYLCASKESGERGMAVTGELFFGEGSRLTVL.

DNA of the CDR3: TGTGCCACCAGCAGAGGGACAGGGGGGACCGAAGCTTTCTTT. Residues: CATSRGTGGTEAFF. This chain uses TRBV15 with TRBJ1-1; 10 bases line up with TRBD1. With V trimmed by 1 base and J by 8 bases, 4 bases remained unmatched. The CDR3 has 14 amino acids. From germline, CDR1 is LNHNV and CDR2 YYDKDF (reference sequence). Drawing the rest from reference TRBV15 and TRBJ1-1, the complete variable domain is DAMVIQNPRYQVTQFGKPVTLSCSQTLNHNVMYWYQQKSSQAPKLLFHYYDKDFNNEADTPDNFQSRRPNTSFCFLDIRSPGLGDTAMYLCATSRGTGGTEAFFGQGTRLTVV.

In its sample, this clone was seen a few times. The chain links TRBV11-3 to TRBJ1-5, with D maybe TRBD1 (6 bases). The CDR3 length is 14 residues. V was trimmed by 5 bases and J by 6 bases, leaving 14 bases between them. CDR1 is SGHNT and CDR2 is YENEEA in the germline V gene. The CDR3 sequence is CASSLTGGGQPQHF. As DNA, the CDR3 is TGTGCCAGCAGCCTAACGGGGGGCGGTCAGCCCCAGCATTTT.

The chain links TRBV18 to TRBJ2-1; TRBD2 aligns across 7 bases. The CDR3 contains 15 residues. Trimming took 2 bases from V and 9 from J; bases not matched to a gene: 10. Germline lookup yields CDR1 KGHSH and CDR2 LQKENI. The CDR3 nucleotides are TGTGCCAGCTCACCATCCCGGGGGGTCGCCGGTGAGCAGTTCTTC. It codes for CASSPSRGVAGEQFF.

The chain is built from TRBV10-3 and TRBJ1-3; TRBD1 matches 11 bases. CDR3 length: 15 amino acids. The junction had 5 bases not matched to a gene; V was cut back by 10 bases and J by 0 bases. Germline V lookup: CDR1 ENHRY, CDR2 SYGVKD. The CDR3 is CATRTGGPSGNTIYF. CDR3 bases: TGTGCCACCAGGACAGGGGGCCCCTCTGGAAACACCATATATTTT.

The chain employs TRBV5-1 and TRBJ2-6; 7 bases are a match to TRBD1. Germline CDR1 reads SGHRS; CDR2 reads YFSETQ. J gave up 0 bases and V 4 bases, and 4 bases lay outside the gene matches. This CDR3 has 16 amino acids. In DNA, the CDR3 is TGCGCCAGCAGCCCTGGGACAGCCTCTGGGGCCAACGTCCTGACTTTC. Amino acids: CASSPGTASGANVLTF.

The CDR3 region has the DNA TGTGCCAGCAGCTTTCCTAGCGGGGGGGCCACTACGCAGTATTTT. This sequence encodes CASSFPSGGATTQYF. The rearrangement joins TRBV7-2 to TRBJ2-3, with 12 bases matching TRBD2. Germline V gives CDR1 SGHTA, CDR2 FQGNSA. The V and J ends lost 3 bases and 8 bases, in that order; junction bases with no gene match: 6. The CDR3 spans 15 residues.

Here the CDR3 reads CASSGHPAGGSYNEQFF. CDR3 coding DNA: TGTGCCAGCAGCGGACACCCGGCGGGAGGGTCCTACAATGAGCAGTTCTTC. The chain combines TRBV4-2 with TRBJ2-1; 9 bases are a match to TRBD2. CDR3 length: 17 amino acids. CDR1 and CDR2 (germline): LGHNA, YNFKEQ. V lost 5 bases to trimming and J lost 1 base; unmatched junction nucleotides: 9.

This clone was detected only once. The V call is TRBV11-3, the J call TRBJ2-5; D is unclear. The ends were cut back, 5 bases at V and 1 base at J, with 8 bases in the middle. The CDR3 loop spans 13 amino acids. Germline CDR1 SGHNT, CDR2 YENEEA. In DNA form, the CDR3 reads TGTGCCAGCAGCCTGACACTCCAAGAGACCCAGTACTTC. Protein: CASSLTLQETQYF.

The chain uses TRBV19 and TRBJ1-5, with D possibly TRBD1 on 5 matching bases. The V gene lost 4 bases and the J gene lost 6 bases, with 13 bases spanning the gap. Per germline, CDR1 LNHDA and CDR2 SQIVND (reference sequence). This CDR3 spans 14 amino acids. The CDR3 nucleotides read TGTGCCAGTAGTACCTCAGACAGATCTCAGCCCCAGCATTTT. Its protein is CASSTSDRSQPQHF.

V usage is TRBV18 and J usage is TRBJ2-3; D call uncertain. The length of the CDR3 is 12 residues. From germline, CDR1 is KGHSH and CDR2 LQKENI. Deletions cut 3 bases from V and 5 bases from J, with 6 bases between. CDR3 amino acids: CASSPFRDTQYF. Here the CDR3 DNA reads TGTGCCAGCTCACCTTTTAGAGATACGCAGTATTTT.